The 16 T cell receptor beta chains reported below all come from one sample, sequenced in a study of T cell responses to AZD1222 COVID-19 vaccine. Generated by immunoSEQ multiplex PCR, the TCRdb table keeps only in-frame clones and is missing some. Of more than 150,000 clones listed, 94% are singletons. The sample in question was peripheral blood, obtained 28 days after the second AZD1222 dose. These TCRs come from an adult who received the AZD1222 COVID-19 vaccine.

The chain recombines TRBV19 with TRBJ1-1; D unresolved. V was shortened by 3 bases and J by 5 bases, with 13 bases between the two germline ends. Germline loops: CDR1 LNHDA, CDR2 SQIVND (reference sequence). The CDR3 consists of 14 residues. The CDR3 sequence: CASSIGTETTEAFF. In nucleotides, the CDR3 is TGTGCCAGTAGTATTGGTACAGAGACAACTGAAGCTTTCTTT.

This clone was seen only once. The chain joins TRBV7-2 to TRBJ2-3; 9 nucleotides align to TRBD1. The CDR3 extends over 15 amino acids. Losses at the gene ends were 3 bases for V and 4 bases for J; bases not matched to a gene: 5. Per germline, CDR1 SGHTA and CDR2 FQGNSA. This CDR3 reads CASSFTGQGADTQYF. In nucleotides, the CDR3 is TGTGCCAGCAGCTTCACGGGACAGGGAGCAGATACGCAGTATTTT.

This clone was found once. The chain recombines TRBV19 with TRBJ1-5; 9 bases map to TRBD1. The J segment lost 2 bases and the V segment lost 4 bases, leaving 9 bases of the junction unmatched. Germline assignment: CDR1 LNHDA and CDR2 SQIVND (reference sequence). The CDR3 sequence is 17 residues long. CDR3 loop: CASSKGGQGIGNQPQHF. The DNA of the CDR3 is TGTGCCAGTAGTAAAGGGGGACAGGGAATCGGCAATCAGCCCCAGCATTTT.

This chain connects TRBV9 to TRBJ1-1, with D unresolved. The CDR3 runs 15 residues. Germline V gives CDR1 SGDLS, CDR2 YYNGEE. V lost 0 bases to trimming and J lost 1 base, with 10 bases between them. CDR3 nucleotide sequence: TGTGCCAGCAGCGTAGTAGGTAGGCCGAACACTGAAGCTTTCTTT. It yields the protein CASSVVGRPNTEAFF.

This clone appeared once. The V gene is TRBV7-2, the J gene TRBJ2-2; the D is unclear. The CDR3 has 14 amino acids. Trimming stripped 1 base from V and 6 bases from J, with 9 bases between. The germline gives CDR1 SGHTA, CDR2 FQGNSA. The CDR3 loop is CASSLGWGSGELFF. In DNA, the CDR3 is TGTGCCAGCAGCTTAGGGTGGGGATCCGGGGAGCTGTTTTTT.

This clone came up once. This rearrangement joins TRBV6-2 or TRBV6-3 to TRBJ2-7, with D hard to call. V was clipped by 5 bases and J by 0 bases, with 14 bases between them. This CDR3 contains 15 residues. From germline, CDR1 is MNHEY and CDR2 SVGEGT. CDR3 nucleotides: TGTGCCAGCAGTGGGCTGGCCTCCCGCTCCTACGAGCAGTACTTC. This sequence encodes CASSGLASRSYEQYF.

The chain carries TRBV3-1 (or the pseudogene TRBV3-2) and TRBJ1-5; D remains ambiguous. The CDR3 loop spans 17 amino acids. Germline CDR1 reads LGHDT; CDR2 reads YNNKEL (reference sequence). The ends were cut back, 2 bases at V and 7 bases at J, with 21 bases in the middle. CDR3 in amino acids: CASSQNGASSVVQPQHF. For the CDR3, the DNA is TGTGCCAGCAGCCAAAACGGTGCGTCGAGTGTTGTGCAGCCCCAGCATTTT.

This chain joins TRBV4-3 and TRBJ1-1; D ambiguous. V lost 5 bases, J lost 3 bases, and 19 bases lay in between. The germline gives CDR1 LGHNA, CDR2 YSLEER. This CDR3 spans 16 amino acids. CDR3 in amino acids: CASSKATQGRHTEAFF. Here the CDR3 DNA reads TGCGCCAGCAGCAAAGCTACCCAAGGGCGGCACACTGAAGCTTTCTTT.

This chain joins TRBV6-5 and TRBJ1-6; weak D call: TRBD1 (6 bases). Trimming shortened V by 0 bases and J by 10 bases, and 16 bases separated the two germline ends. This CDR3 is built from 16 residues. Germline V gene sequence: CDR1 MNHEY, CDR2 SVGAGI. CDR3 sequence reads: CASSYSRRRGESPLHF. The DNA of the CDR3 is TGTGCCAGCAGTTACTCGCGGCGCAGGGGCGAGTCACCCCTCCACTTT.

This chain uses TRBV15 with TRBJ2-1, with D possibly TRBD2 on 6 matching bases. V was clipped by 8 bases and J by 4 bases, with 15 bases between them. Germline V gene data show CDR1 as LNHNV and CDR2 as YYDKDF (reference sequence). The CDR3 totals 14 residues. The CDR3 protein is CATAATSNYNEQFF. CDR3 sequence (DNA): TGTGCCACCGCCGCGACTAGTAATTACAATGAGCAGTTCTTC.

In its sample, this clone was seen once. This chain links TRBV21-1 with TRBJ1-4. TRBV21-1 is tagged as a pseudogene. The CDR3 is 15 amino acids. For the CDR3, the DNA is TGTGCCAGCAGCGTAATGGACGGAGATAATGAAAAACTGTTTTTT. Protein sequence: CASSVMDGDNEKLFF.

The V gene is TRBV6-2 or TRBV6-3, the J gene TRBJ1-2; the D gene is possibly TRBD1 (6 bases). The germline gives CDR1 MNHEY, CDR2 SVGEGT. The CDR3 spans 14 residues. Trimming left V 6 bases short and J 0 bases short, with 11 bases between. As DNA, the CDR3 is TGTGCCAGCAGCCGAGGGACAACTAACTATGGCTACACCTTC. Its protein product is CASSRGTTNYGYTF.

The chain recombines TRBV7-6 with TRBJ2-6, with D perhaps TRBD1 or TRBD2 (5 bases each). Trimming shortened V by 5 bases and J by 0 bases, and 11 bases separated the two germline ends. The germline V gene has CDR1 SGHVS and CDR2 FNYEAQ. The CDR3 is 16 amino acids. As DNA, the CDR3 is TGTGCCAGCAGCCGGGACCCGGGCTCTGGGGCCAACGTCCTGACTTTC. Protein product: CASSRDPGSGANVLTF.

V and J are TRBV11-2 and TRBJ1-1; no clear D. V was shortened by 5 bases and J by 6 bases, with 13 bases between the two germline ends. Germline V gene data show CDR1 as SGHAT and CDR2 as FQNNGV. The CDR3 extends over 13 amino acids. CDR3 nucleotides: TGTGCCAGCAGCCTAATAAAAGAGGCTGAAGCTTTCTTT. Translation: CASSLIKEAEAFF.

The table lists this clone with a count of one. The chain links TRBV6-5 to TRBJ1-1, with unresolved D. The CDR3 contains 14 residues. Germline CDR1 reads MNHEY; CDR2 reads SVGAGI. Trimming removed 2 bases from V and 0 bases from J, with 7 bases in between. Written as DNA, the CDR3 is TGTGCCAGCAGTTACACCGGGCTGAACACTGAAGCTTTCTTT. This gives the protein CASSYTGLNTEAFF.

The rearrangement links TRBV5-5 to TRBJ1-4; the D gene is possibly TRBD1 (6 bases). From germline, CDR1 is SGHKS and CDR2 YYEKEE (reference sequence). The CDR3 runs 14 residues. V gave up 5 bases and J gave up 3 bases, with 11 bases separating them. The CDR3 sequence is CASRQGFANEKLFF. CDR3 bases: TGTGCCAGCAGGCAGGGGTTTGCTAATGAAAAACTGTTTTTT.